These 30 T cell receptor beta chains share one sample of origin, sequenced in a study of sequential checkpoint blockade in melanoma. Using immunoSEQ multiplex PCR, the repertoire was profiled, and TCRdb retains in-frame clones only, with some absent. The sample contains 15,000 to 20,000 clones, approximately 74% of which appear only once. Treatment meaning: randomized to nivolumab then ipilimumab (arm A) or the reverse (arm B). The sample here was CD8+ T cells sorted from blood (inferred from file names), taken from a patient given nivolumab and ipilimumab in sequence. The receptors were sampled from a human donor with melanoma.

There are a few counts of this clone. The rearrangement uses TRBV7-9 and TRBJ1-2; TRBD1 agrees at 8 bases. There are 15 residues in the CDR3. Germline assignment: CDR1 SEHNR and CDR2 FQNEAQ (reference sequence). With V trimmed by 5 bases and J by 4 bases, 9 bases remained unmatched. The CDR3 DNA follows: TGTGCCAGCAGCGGATTACAGGGGGTCGTCTATGGCTACACCTTC. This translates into CASSGLQGVVYGYTF.

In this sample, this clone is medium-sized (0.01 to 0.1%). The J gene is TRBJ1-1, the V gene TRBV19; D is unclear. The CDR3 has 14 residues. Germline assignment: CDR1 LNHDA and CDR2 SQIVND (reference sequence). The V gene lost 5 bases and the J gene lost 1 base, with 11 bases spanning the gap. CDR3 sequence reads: CASSPRHTNTEAFF. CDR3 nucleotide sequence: TGTGCCAGTAGTCCGAGACACACGAACACTGAAGCTTTCTTT. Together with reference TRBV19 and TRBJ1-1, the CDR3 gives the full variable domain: DGGITQSPKYLFRKEGQNVTLSCEQNLNHDAMYWYRQDPGQGLRLIYYSQIVNDFQKGDIAEGYSVSREKKESFPLTVTSAQKNPTAFYLCASSPRHTNTEAFFGQGTRLTVV.

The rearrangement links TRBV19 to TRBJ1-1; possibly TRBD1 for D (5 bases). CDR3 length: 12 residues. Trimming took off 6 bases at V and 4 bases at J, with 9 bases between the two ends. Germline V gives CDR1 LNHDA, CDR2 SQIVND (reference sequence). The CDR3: CASRAGLTEAFF. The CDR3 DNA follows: TGTGCCAGTAGGGCAGGGCTCACTGAAGCTTTCTTT. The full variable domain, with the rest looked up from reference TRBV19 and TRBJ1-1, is DGGITQSPKYLFRKEGQNVTLSCEQNLNHDAMYWYRQDPGQGLRLIYYSQIVNDFQKGDIAEGYSVSREKKESFPLTVTSAQKNPTAFYLCASRAGLTEAFFGQGTRLTVV.

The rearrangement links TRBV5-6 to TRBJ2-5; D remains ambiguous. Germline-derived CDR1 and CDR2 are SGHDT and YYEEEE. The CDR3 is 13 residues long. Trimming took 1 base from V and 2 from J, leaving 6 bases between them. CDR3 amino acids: CASSLPMQETQYF. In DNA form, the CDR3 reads TGTGCCAGCAGCTTGCCTATGCAAGAGACCCAGTACTTC.

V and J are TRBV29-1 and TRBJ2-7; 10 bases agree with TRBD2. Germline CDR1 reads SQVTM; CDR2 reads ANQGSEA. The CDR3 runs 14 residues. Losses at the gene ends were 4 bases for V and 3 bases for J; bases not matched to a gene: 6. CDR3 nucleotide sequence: TGCAGCGTTGTGCGACTAGCGGGCCTCTACGAGCAGTACTTC. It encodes CSVVRLAGLYEQYF.

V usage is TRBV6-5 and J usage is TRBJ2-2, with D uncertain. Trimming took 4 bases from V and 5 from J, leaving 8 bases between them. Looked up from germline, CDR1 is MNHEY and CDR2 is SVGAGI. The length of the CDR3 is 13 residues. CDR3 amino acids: CASSSTETGELFF. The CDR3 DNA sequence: TGTGCCAGCAGTTCCACAGAAACCGGGGAGCTGTTTTTT.

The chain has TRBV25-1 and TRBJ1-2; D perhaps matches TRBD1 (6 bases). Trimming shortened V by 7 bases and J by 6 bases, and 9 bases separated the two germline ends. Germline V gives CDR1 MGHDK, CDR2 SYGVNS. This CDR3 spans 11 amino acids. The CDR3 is CASKEGDGYTF. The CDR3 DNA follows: TGTGCCAGCAAAGAGGGGGATGGCTACACCTTC.

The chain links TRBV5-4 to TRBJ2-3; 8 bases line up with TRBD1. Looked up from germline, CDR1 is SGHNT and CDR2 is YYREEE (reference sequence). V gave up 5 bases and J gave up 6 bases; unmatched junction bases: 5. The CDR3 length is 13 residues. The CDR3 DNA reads TGTGCCAGCAGACCGACAGGGGCCGATACGCAGTATTTT. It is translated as CASRPTGADTQYF.

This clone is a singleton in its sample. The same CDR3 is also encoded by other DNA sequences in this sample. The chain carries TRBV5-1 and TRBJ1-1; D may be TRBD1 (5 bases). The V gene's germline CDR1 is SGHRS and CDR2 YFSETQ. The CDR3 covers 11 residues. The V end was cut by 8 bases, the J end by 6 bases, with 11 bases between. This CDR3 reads CASRGGAEAFF. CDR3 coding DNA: TGCGCCAGTCGGGGGGGAGCTGAAGCTTTCTTT.

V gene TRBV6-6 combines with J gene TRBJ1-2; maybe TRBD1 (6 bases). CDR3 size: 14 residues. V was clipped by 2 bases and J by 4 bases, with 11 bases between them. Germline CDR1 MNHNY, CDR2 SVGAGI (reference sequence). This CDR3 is CASSYEQGIYGYTF. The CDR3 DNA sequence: TGTGCCAGCAGTTACGAGCAGGGGATCTATGGCTACACCTTC.

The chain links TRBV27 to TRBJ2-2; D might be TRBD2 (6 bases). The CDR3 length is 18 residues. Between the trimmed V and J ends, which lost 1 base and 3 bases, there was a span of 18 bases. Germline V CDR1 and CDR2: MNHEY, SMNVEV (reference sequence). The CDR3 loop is CASSLFFSGGVDTGELFF. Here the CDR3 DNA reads TGTGCCAGCAGTTTATTTTTTAGCGGAGGGGTGGACACCGGGGAGCTGTTTTTT.

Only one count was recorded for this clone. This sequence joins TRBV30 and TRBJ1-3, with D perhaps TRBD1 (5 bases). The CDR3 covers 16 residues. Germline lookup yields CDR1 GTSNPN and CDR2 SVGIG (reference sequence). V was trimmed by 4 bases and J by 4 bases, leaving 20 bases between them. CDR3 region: CAWNSGDPSAGNTIYF. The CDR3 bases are TGTGCCTGGAATTCGGGGGACCCGTCAGCGGGAAACACCATATATTTT.

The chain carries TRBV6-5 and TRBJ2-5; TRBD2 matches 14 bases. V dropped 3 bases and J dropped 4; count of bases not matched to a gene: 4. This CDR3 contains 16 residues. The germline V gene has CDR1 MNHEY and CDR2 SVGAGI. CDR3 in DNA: TGTGCCAGCAGTTATACCGGGACTAGCGGGGGAGAGACCCAGTACTTC. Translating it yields CASSYTGTSGGETQYF.

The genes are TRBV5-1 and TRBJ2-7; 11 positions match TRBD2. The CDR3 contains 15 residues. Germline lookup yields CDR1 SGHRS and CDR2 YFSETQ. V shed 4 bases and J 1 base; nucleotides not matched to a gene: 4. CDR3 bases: TGCGCCAGCAGCGAGGGACTAGCGGTGTCCTACGAGCAGTACTTC. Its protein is CASSEGLAVSYEQYF.

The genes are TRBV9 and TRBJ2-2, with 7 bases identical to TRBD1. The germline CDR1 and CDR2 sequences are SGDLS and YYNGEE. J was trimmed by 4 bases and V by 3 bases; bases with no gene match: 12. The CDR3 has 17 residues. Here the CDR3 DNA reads TGTGCCAGCAGCGATTCGGAGAAGGGGGCGAGCACCGGGGAGCTGTTTTTT. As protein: CASSDSEKGASTGELFF.

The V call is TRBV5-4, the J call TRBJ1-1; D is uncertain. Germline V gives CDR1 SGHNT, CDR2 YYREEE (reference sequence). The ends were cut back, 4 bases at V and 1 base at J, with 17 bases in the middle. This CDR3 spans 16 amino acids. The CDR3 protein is CASSQIPWSRNTEAFF. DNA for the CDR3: TGTGCCAGCAGCCAAATTCCGTGGTCCAGGAACACTGAAGCTTTCTTT. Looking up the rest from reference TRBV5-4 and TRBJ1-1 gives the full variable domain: ETGVTQSPTHLIKTRGQQVTLRCSSQSGHNTVSWYQQALGQGPQFIFQYYREEENGRGNFPPRFSGLQFPNYSSELNVNALELDDSALYLCASSQIPWSRNTEAFFGQGTRLTVV.

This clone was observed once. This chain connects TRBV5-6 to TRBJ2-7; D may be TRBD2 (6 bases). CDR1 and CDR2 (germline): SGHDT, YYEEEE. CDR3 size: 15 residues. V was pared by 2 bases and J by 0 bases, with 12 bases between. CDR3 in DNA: TGTGCCAGCAGCTTTAGCGGCTTAAGCTCCTACGAGCAGTACTTC. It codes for CASSFSGLSSYEQYF.

In DNA form, the CDR3 reads TGTGCCAGCAGCTTGGGCCCTAACCTCTCCTACAATGAGCAGTTCTTC. Translating gives CASSLGPNLSYNEQFF. The rearrangement joins TRBV11-2 to TRBJ2-1; D unclear. Germline V CDR1 and CDR2: SGHAT, FQNNGV. Trimming shortened V by 3 bases and J by 0 bases, and 12 bases separated the two germline ends. The CDR3 is made up of 16 amino acids. Based on the CDR3 plus reference TRBV11-2 and TRBJ2-1, the full variable domain is EAGVAQSPRYKIIEKRQSVAFWCNPISGHATLYWYQQILGQGPKLLIQFQNNGVVDDSQLPKDRFSAERLKGVDSTLKIQPAKLEDSAVYLCASSLGPNLSYNEQFFGPGTRLTVL.

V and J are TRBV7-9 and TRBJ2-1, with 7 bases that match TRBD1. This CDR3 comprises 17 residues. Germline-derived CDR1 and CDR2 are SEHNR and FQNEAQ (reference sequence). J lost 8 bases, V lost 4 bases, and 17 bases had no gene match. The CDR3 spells CASSYTTGLKTADEQFF. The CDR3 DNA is TGTGCCAGCAGCTACACGACAGGGTTGAAGACAGCCGATGAGCAGTTCTTC.

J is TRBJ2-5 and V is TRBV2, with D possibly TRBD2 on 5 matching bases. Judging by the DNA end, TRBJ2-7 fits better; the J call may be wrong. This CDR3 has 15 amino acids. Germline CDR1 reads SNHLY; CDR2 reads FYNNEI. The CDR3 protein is CASSDGVLPSYEQYF. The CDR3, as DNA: TGTGCCAGCTCCGACGGGGTCCTCCCCTCCTACGAGCAGTACTTC.

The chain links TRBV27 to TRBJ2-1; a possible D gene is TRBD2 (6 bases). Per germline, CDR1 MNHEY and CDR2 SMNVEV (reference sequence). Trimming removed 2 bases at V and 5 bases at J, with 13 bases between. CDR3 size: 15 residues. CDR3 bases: TGTGCCAGCAGTTTACCGCGGGGTCTCGACAATGAGCAGTTCTTC. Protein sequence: CASSLPRGLDNEQFF.

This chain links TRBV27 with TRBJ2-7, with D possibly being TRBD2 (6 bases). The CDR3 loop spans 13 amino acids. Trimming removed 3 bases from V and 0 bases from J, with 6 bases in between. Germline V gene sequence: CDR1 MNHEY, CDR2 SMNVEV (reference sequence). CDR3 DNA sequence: TGTGCCAGCAGTTTGGGGGGCTCCTACGAGCAGTACTTC. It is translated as CASSLGGSYEQYF.

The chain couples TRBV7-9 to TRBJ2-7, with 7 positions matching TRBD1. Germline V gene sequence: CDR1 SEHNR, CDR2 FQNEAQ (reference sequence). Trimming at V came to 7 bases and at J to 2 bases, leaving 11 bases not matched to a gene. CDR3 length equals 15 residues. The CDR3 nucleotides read TGTGCCAGCACCGGGTATAGGACAGGCGCCTACGAGCAGTACTTC. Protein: CASTGYRTGAYEQYF.

In DNA form, the CDR3 reads TGCGCCAGCAGCTTCCGCGCGGGGGGGGTAGGAGAGACCCAGTACTTC. Protein product: CASSFRAGGVGETQYF. V gene TRBV4-1 combines with J gene TRBJ2-5, with TRBD2 matching 9 bases. From germline, CDR1 is MGHRA and CDR2 YSYEKL. This CDR3 spans 16 amino acids. V was pared by 5 bases and J by 4 bases, with 11 bases of the junction left unmatched.

Here the CDR3 DNA reads TGTGCCAGCAGCCCACCGGGACTAGATTTCGACGAGCAGTACTTC. This gives the protein CASSPPGLDFDEQYF. The chain employs TRBV11-2 and TRBJ2-7; 8 bases match TRBD2. Looked up from germline, CDR1 is SGHAT and CDR2 is FQNNGV. There are 15 residues in the CDR3. V lost 5 bases to trimming and J lost 5 bases; unmatched junction nucleotides: 11.

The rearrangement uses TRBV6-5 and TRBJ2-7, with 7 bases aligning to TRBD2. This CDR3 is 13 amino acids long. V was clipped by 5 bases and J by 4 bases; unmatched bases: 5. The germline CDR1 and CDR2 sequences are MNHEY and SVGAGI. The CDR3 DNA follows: TGTGCCAGCAGTGACGGGGGGAGGTACGAGCAGTACTTC. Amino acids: CASSDGGRYEQYF.

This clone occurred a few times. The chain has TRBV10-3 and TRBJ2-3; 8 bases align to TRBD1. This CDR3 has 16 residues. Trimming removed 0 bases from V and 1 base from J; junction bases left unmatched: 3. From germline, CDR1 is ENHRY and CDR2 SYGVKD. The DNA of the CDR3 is TGTGCCATCAGTGAGTCACCGGGACAGGGCACAGATACGCAGTATTTT. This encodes CAISESPGQGTDTQYF.

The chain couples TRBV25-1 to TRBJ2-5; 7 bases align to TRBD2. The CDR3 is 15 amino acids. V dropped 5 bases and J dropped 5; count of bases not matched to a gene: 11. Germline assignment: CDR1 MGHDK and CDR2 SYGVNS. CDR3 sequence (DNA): TGTGCCAGCAGTTTGGGGTTGGACGGGGGGGAGACCCAGTACTTC. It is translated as CASSLGLDGGETQYF.

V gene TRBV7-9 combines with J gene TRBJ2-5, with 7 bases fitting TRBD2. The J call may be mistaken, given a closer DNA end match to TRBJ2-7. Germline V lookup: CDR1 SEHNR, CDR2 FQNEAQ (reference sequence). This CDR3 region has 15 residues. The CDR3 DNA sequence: TGTGCCAGCAGCTCACCGGGGAGGGCATCCTACGAGCAGTACTTC. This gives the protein CASSSPGRASYEQYF.

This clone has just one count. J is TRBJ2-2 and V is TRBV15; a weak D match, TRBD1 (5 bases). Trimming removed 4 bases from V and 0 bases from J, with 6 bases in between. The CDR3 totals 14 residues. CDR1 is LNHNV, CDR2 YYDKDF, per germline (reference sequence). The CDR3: CATSIRANTGELFF. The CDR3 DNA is TGTGCCACCAGCATCAGGGCGAACACCGGGGAGCTGTTTTTT.